Listed below are T cell receptor beta chains from one sample, sequenced in a study of cytomegalovirus exposure and HLA in healthy donors. Generated by immunoSEQ multiplex PCR, the TCRdb table keeps only in-frame clones and is missing some. The table includes about 180,000 clones, about three quarters detected once. Sequencing was carried out using PBMCs. The source is a woman in her sixties in good health and CMV-seropositive. Each CDR3 is given with its conserved first and last residue.

j_gene	v_gene	CDR3aa
-	TRBV5-1	CASSWAGGRSSYEQYF
TRBJ1-4	TRBV28	CASSPSQGKLFF
TRBJ2-2	TRBV28	CASSRGQGVPGELFF
TRBJ2-5	TRBV5-4	CASSVPRLAGETQYF
TRBJ1-2	TRBV7-2	CASSLTEIYGYTF
TRBJ1-1	TRBV7-3	CASSSYPGGTEAFF
TRBJ2-3	TRBV6-1	CASSEGRGRRGDTQYF
TRBJ2-7	TRBV7-2	CASSLEARGEQYF
TRBJ2-3	TRBV14	CASSQDRGSTDTQYF
TRBJ1-5	TRBV19	CASSIGELLNQPQHF
TRBJ1-5	TRBV11-2	CASSLGRGRPAGNQPQHF
TRBJ2-7	TRBV7-9	CASSFGINSYEQYF
TRBJ2-7	TRBV6-5	CASSYGTGLEEQYF
TRBJ1-1	TRBV30	CAGTGVIDGAFF
TRBJ2-6	TRBV19	CASSMGHPGRSGANVLTF
TRBJ2-3	TRBV7-2	CASSLGQHTDTQYF
TRBJ2-1	TRBV6-1	CASSEALAGAYNEQFF
TRBJ1-4	TRBV6-1	CASSLETGAEEKLFF
TRBJ1-4	TRBV6-5	CASSWNRVRANEKLFF
TRBJ2-1	TRBV19	CASKGGLAGRTYNEQFF
TRBJ2-7	TRBV5-1	CASSLQGKTYEQYF
TRBJ2-3	TRBV11-2	CASSLDRVLDTQYF
TRBJ2-3	TRBV7-9	CASSLVLAGGLDTQYF
TRBJ1-1	TRBV28	CASRDTGDTEAFF
TRBJ1-3	TRBV18	CASSPLGQGAAGNTIYF
TRBJ2-5	TRBV7-2	CASSLTGEETQYF
TRBJ2-5	TRBV7-2	CASSLDRGRQTQYF
TRBJ2-7	TRBV18	CASSSGGEQYF
TRBJ2-3	TRBV18	CAAGDRTDTQYF
TRBJ2-7	TRBV9	CASSAREGYEQYF
TRBJ1-2	TRBV6-1	CASSRAGYGYTF
TRBJ2-7	TRBV7-3	CASSSDRNKQYF
TRBJ1-1	TRBV29-1	CSSREGGTEAFF
TRBJ1-6	TRBV4-1	CASSLDGAATGSSPLHF
TRBJ1-1	TRBV25-1	CASRPRGVGEAFF
TRBJ2-2	TRBV5-1	CASRTIANTGELFF
TRBJ1-5	TRBV6-1	CASRGQGKQPQHF
TRBJ1-4	TRBV7-9	CASSLRTGDEKLFF
TRBJ2-3	TRBV7-9	CASSRLAMAGGPDTQYF
TRBJ2-7	TRBV11-2	CASSLEGGHTKVYF
TRBJ1-2	TRBV19	CASSTGQGATYNYGYTF
TRBJ1-5	TRBV2	CASSEAQGSNQPQHF